These 3 T cell receptor beta chains were sequenced from one sample in a study of T cell responses to AZD1222 COVID-19 vaccine. Sequencing was performed with immunoSEQ multiplex PCR; in TCRdb, only in-frame clones are kept and a portion is missing. The sample has 120,000 to 150,000 clones; 93% are singletons. The source was peripheral blood, collected on day 0 of AZD1222 vaccination. These receptors were taken from an adult in good health.

The chain joins TRBV3-1 (or the pseudogene TRBV3-2) to TRBJ1-1; a weak D match, TRBD1 (5 bases). Germline CDR1 and CDR2: LGHDT and YNNKEL (reference sequence). The CDR3 loop spans 14 amino acids. Trimming left V 4 bases short and J 1 base short, with 10 bases between. This chain's CDR3 is CASSPRGGNTEAFF. Here the CDR3 DNA reads TGTGCCAGCAGCCCGCGGGGGGGGAACACTGAAGCTTTCTTT.

The V and J genes are TRBV2 and TRBJ1-3, with D perhaps matching TRBD1 (5 bases). The V gene's germline CDR1 is SNHLY and CDR2 FYNNEI. V dropped 4 bases and J dropped 2 bases, with 9 bases sitting between them. The CDR3 spans 14 residues. The CDR3 here is CASSVIQAGNTIYF. DNA for the CDR3: TGTGCCAGCAGTGTCATACAGGCTGGAAACACCATATATTTT. Filled out from reference TRBV2 and TRBJ1-3, the complete variable domain reads EPEVTQTPSHQVTQMGQEVILRCVPISNHLYFYWYRQILGQKVEFLVSFYNNEISEKSEIFDDQFSVERPDGSNFTLKIRSTKLEDSAMYFCASSVIQAGNTIYFGEGSWLTVV.

The rearrangement joins TRBV12-3 or TRBV12-4 to TRBJ1-1, with D uncertain. This CDR3 region has 13 residues. Trimming took 5 bases from V and 1 from J, leaving 8 bases between them. Written as DNA, the CDR3 is TGTGCCAGCAGTATACAGCCGAACACTGAAGCTTTCTTT. This gives the protein CASSIQPNTEAFF.